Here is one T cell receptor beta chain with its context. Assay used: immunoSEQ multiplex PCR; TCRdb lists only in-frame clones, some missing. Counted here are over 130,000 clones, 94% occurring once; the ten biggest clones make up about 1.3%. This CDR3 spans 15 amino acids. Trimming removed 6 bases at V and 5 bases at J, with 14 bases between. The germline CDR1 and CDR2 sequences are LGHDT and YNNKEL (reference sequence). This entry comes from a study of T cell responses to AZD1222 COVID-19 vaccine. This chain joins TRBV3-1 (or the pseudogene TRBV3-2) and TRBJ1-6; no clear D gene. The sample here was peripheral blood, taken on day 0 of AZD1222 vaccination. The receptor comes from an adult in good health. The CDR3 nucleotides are TGTGCCAGCAGACTGAGGGAGATTGATAATTCACCCCTCCACTTT. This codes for CASRLREIDNSPLHF.